This T cell receptor beta chain came from a study of T cells in tuberculosis. This sample's time point: new active TB diagnosis, blood taken before or within 7 days of starting treatment. This CDR3 comprises 16 residues. The germline CDR1 and CDR2 sequences are MGHRA and YSYEKL. V lost 1 base to trimming and J lost 6 bases; unmatched junction nucleotides: 6. Here immunoSEQ multiplex PCR was the method, and the copy in TCRdb shows in-frame clones only, minus some. Altogether 25,000 to 35,000 clones are present, 70% to 90% being singletons, with the ten largest covering less than 6.5%. The receptor was isolated from an adult with tuberculosis. The V call is TRBV4-1, the J call TRBJ2-1, with 10 bases matching TRBD1. The sample here was PBMCs, taken at tuberculosis diagnosis. The CDR3 nucleotides are TGCGCCAGCAGCCAAGGCGGACAGGGGGATTTCAATGAGCAGTTCTTC. Its protein product is CASSQGGQGDFNEQFF.